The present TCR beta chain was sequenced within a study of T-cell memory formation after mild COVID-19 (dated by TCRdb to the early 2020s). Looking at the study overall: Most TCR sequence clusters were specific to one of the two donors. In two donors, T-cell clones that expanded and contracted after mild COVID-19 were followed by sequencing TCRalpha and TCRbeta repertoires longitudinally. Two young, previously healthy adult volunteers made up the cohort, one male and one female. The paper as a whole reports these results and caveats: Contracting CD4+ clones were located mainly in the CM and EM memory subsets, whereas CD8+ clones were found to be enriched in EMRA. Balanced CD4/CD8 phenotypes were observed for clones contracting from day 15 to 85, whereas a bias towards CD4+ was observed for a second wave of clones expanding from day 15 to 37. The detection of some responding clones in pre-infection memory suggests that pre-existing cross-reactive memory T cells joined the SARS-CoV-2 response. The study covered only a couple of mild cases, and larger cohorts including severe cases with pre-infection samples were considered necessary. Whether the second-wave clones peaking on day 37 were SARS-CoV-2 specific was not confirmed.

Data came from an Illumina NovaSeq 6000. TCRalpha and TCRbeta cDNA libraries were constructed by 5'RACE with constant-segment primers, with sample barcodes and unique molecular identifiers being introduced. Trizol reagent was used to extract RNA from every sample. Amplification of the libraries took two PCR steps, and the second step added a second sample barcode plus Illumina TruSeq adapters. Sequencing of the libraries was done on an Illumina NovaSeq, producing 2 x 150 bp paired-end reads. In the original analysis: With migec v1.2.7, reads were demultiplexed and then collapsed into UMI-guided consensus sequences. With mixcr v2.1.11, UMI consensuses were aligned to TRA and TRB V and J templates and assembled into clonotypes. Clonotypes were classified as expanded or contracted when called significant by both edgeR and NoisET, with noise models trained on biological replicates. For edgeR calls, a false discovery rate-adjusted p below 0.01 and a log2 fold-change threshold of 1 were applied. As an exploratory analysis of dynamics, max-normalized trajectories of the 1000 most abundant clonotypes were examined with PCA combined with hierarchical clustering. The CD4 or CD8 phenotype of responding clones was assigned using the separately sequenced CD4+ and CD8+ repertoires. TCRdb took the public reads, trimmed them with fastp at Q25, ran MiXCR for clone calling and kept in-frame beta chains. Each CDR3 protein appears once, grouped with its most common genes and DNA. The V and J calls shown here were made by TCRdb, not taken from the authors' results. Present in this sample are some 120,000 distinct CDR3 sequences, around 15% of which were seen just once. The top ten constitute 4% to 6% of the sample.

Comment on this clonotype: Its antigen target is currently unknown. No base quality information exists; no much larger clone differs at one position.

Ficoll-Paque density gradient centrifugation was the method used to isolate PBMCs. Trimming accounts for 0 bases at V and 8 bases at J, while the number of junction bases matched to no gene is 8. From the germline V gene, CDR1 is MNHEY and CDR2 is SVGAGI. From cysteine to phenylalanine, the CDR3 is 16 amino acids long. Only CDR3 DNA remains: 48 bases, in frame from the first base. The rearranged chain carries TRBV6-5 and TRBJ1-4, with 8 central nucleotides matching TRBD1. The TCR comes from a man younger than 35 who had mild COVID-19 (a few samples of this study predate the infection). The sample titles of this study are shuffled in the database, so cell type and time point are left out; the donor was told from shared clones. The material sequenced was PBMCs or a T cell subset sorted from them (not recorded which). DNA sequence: TGTGCCAGCAGTTACTCCGCCGGGACAGGTGGCGAAAAACTGTTTTTT. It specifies CASSYSAGTGGEKLFF.